These 21 T cell receptor beta chains were all obtained from the same sample, sequenced in a study of human T cells and chemical hapten exposure. Each CDR3 protein gets one entry after TCRdb re-called the RACE reads with MiXCR. The data contain about 95,000 distinct CDR3 sequences, about an eighth of them singletons. This sample's time point: patch test 2, 6 weeks after DPC sensitization. Treatment denoted: therapeutic diphenylcyclopropenone sensitization with weekly scalp DPC. Sequencing was performed on whole blood, taken in connection with sensitization to the hapten diphenylcyclopropenone (DPC). These receptors all stem from a woman between 40 and 55 years old with alopecia areata. Some clones in this sample may be carry-over from other donors' samples.

This clonotype has at least ten counts. V usage is TRBV11-2 and J usage is TRBJ2-1; 7 nucleotides match TRBD1. CDR1 and CDR2 from the germline V gene are SGHAT and FQNNGV. The CDR3 runs to 13 residues. V was clipped by 4 bases and J by 9 bases; unmatched bases: 6. The CDR3 spells CASSSQGVGEQFF. The CDR3 DNA sequence: TGTGCCAGCAGCTCCCAGGGGGTTGGTGAGCAGTTCTTC.

This clonotype came up a few times. The chain recombines TRBV24-1 with TRBJ2-7; 7 bases are shared with TRBD2. Trimming removed 2 bases from V and 3 bases from J; junction bases left unmatched: 6. The CDR3 covers 15 residues. Germline CDR1 is KGHDR and CDR2 is SFDVKD. The CDR3 region is CATSDSGTTGYEQYF. CDR3 sequence (DNA): TGTGCCACCAGTGATTCCGGGACTACGGGCTACGAGCAGTACTTC.

This clonotype was detected many times. CDR3 residues: CASSPSLGGENIQYF. The DNA of the CDR3 is TGTGCCAGCAGTCCATCCCTAGGGGGGGAAAACATTCAGTACTTC. The chain is built from TRBV2 and TRBJ2-4; TRBD2 is a possible D gene (7 bases). From germline, CDR1 is SNHLY and CDR2 FYNNEI. V was pared by 5 bases and J by 5 bases, with 16 bases between. This CDR3 is 15 amino acids long. The entire variable domain, with the rest obtained from reference TRBV2 and TRBJ2-4, is as follows: EPEVTQTPSHQVTQMGQEVILRCVPISNHLYFYWYRQILGQKVEFLVSFYNNEISEKSEIFDDQFSVERPDGSNFTLKIRSTKLEDSAMYFCASSPSLGGENIQYFGAGTRLSVL.

The J gene is TRBJ1-4, the V gene TRBV7-9; D is undetermined. Germline CDR1 is SEHNR and CDR2 is FQNEAQ (reference sequence). This CDR3 is built from 15 residues. V was clipped by 4 bases and J by 3 bases, with 12 bases between them. CDR3 sequence reads: CASSSALKANEKLFF. CDR3 DNA sequence: TGTGCCAGCAGCTCTGCTCTTAAGGCTAATGAAAAACTGTTTTTT.

In this sample, this clonotype turned up a few times. The chain links TRBV7-9 to TRBJ1-1; D not certain. Germline V CDR1 and CDR2: SEHNR, FQNEAQ (reference sequence). Trimming took 0 bases from V and 1 from J, leaving 3 bases between them. The CDR3 spans 13 residues. The CDR3 bases are TGTGCCAGCAGCTTAGCCAGGAACACTGAAGCTTTCTTT. This codes for CASSLARNTEAFF.

V gene TRBV18 combines with J gene TRBJ2-7, with a possible D match to TRBD1 (6 bases). There are 12 residues in the CDR3. Trimming removed 2 bases at V and 7 bases at J, with 9 bases between. CDR1 KGHSH and CDR2 LQKENI come from the germline V gene. This CDR3 reads CASSPGGKEQYF. CDR3 DNA: TGTGCCAGCTCACCAGGGGGCAAAGAGCAGTACTTC.

At least ten counts were recorded for this clonotype. The genes are TRBV20-1 and TRBJ2-2; 9 nucleotides match TRBD2. V gave up 5 bases and J gave up 4 bases; unmatched junction bases: 5. CDR1 and CDR2 (germline): DFQATT, SNEGSKA (reference sequence). CDR3 length equals 14 residues. The CDR3, as DNA: TGCAGTGCTGATAGCGGGAGAAGCACCGGGGAGCTGTTTTTT. Translating gives CSADSGRSTGELFF.

The chain joins TRBV30 to TRBJ2-1; a weak D match, TRBD2 (5 bases). CDR1 and CDR2 (germline): GTSNPN, SVGIG (reference sequence). The CDR3 extends over 15 amino acids. Trimming took off 5 bases at V and 4 bases at J, with 18 bases between the two ends. CDR3 sequence reads: CAWGLAGLGYNEQFF. The CDR3, as DNA: TGTGCCTGGGGGCTAGCTGGCTTGGGATACAATGAGCAGTTCTTC.

V gene TRBV9 combines with J gene TRBJ2-7; D remains unclear. The CDR3 is 13 amino acids. The germline CDR1 and CDR2 sequences are SGDLS and YYNGEE. V was pared by 3 bases and J by 7 bases, with 14 bases between. The CDR3: CASSGGSPGEQYF. As DNA, the CDR3 is TGTGCCAGCAGCGGCGGATCTCCTGGGGAGCAGTACTTC. Full variable domain (missing parts from reference TRBV9 and TRBJ2-7): DSGVTQTPKHLITATGQRVTLRCSPRSGDLSVYWYQQSLDQGLQFLIQYYNGEERAKGNILERFSAQQFPDLHSELNLSSLELGDSALYFCASSGGSPGEQYFGPGTRLTVT.

Many counts were recorded for this clonotype. The rearrangement uses TRBV5-4 and TRBJ2-7; D may match TRBD1 or TRBD2 (5 bases each). V was cut by 0 bases and J by 4 bases, with 14 bases left in between. From germline, CDR1 is SGHNT and CDR2 YYREEE (reference sequence). The length of the CDR3 is 15 residues. The CDR3 protein is CASSLEGTGRYEQYF. For the CDR3, the DNA is TGTGCCAGCAGCTTGGAGGGGACCGGCAGATACGAGCAGTACTTC.

The chain joins TRBV5-1 to TRBJ1-2; D unclear. The length of the CDR3 is 15 residues. The V gene's germline CDR1 is SGHRS and CDR2 YFSETQ. Trimming removed 0 bases at V and 0 bases at J, with 9 bases between. This CDR3 reads CASSLASQANYGYTF. The CDR3 nucleotides are TGCGCCAGCAGCTTGGCCTCCCAGGCTAACTATGGCTACACCTTC.

This chain links TRBV3-1 with TRBJ1-1; the D gene is possibly TRBD1 (6 bases). Germline CDR1 reads LGHDT; CDR2 reads YNNKEL (reference sequence). Trimming left V 4 bases short and J 5 bases short, with 8 bases between. This CDR3 region has 12 residues. The CDR3 bases are TGTGCCAGCAGCCTACAGGGTACTGAAGCTTTCTTT. Translating it yields CASSLQGTEAFF.

V and J are TRBV7-2 and TRBJ2-2; D unresolved. This CDR3 has 15 amino acids. V was clipped by 3 bases and J by 1 base, with 9 bases between them. From germline, CDR1 is SGHTA and CDR2 FQGNSA. CDR3 amino acids: CASSFSLVNTGELFF. The CDR3 bases are TGTGCCAGCAGCTTTAGCCTAGTGAACACCGGGGAGCTGTTTTTT.

This clonotype was recorded many times. The chain recombines TRBV5-4 with TRBJ2-1; D possibly matches TRBD1 or TRBD2 (5 bases each). Germline V gene lookup returns CDR1 SGHNT and CDR2 YYREEE (reference sequence). The CDR3 has 17 amino acids. V shed 4 bases and J shed 4 bases, with 21 bases lying between them. CDR3 amino acids: CASSPSGTLGTYNEQFF. DNA for the CDR3: TGTGCCAGCAGCCCCTCGGGGACCCTAGGGACGTACAATGAGCAGTTCTTC.

In this sample, this clonotype turned up a few times. The CDR3: CSASGRPSYEQYF. In DNA, the CDR3 is TGCAGCGCCAGCGGGAGGCCTTCCTACGAGCAGTACTTC. V gene TRBV20-1 combines with J gene TRBJ2-7; 9 bases are a match to TRBD2. In germline, CDR1 is DFQATT, CDR2 SNEGSKA (reference sequence). The CDR3 covers 13 residues.

This chain joins TRBV6-4 and TRBJ2-1; 7 nucleotides align to TRBD2. Per the germline V gene, CDR1 is MRHNA and CDR2 is SNTAGT. The CDR3 runs 16 residues. Trimming cost V 6 bases and J 0 bases; bases outside gene matches: 8. CDR3 DNA sequence: TGTGCCAGCAGCCGGCTTGGGGGGGGCTCCTACAATGAGCAGTTCTTC. This encodes CASSRLGGGSYNEQFF.

A note on this clonotype: One junction end does not reproduce the germline sequence, and a read error may be involved. The J gene is TRBJ2-5, the V gene TRBV11-2, with TRBD1 identical over 7 bases. The CDR3 has 14 residues. Germline V lookup: CDR1 SGHAT, CDR2 FQNNGV. In DNA form, the CDR3 reads TGTGTCAGCAGCTTTGCAGGGGGCCAAGAGACCCAGTACTTC. Translating it yields CVSSFAGGQETQYF.

The chain uses TRBV7-9 and TRBJ2-2, with a weak D call TRBD2 (6 bases). Trimming took off 6 bases at V and 5 bases at J, with 7 bases between the two ends. The CDR3 extends over 12 amino acids. Looked up from germline, CDR1 is SEHNR and CDR2 is FQNEAQ (reference sequence). In DNA form, the CDR3 reads TGTGCCAGCAGACGGGGGACCGGGGAGCTGTTTTTT. Residues: CASRRGTGELFF. The variable domain in full, with the rest retrieved from reference TRBV7-9 and TRBJ2-2, is DTGVSQNPRHKITKRGQNVTFRCDPISEHNRLYWYRQTLGQGPEFLTYFQNEAQLEKSRLLSDRFSAERPKGSFSTLEIQRTEQGDSAMYLCASRRGTGELFFGEGSRLTVL.

The table lists this clonotype with many counts. The V call is TRBV18, the J call TRBJ2-3; the match to TRBD2 covers 7 bases. Germline-derived CDR1 and CDR2 are KGHSH and LQKENI. V lost 3 bases to trimming and J lost 2 bases; unmatched junction nucleotides: 2. The CDR3 extends over 14 amino acids. CDR3 DNA sequence: TGTGCCAGCTCACCGGGGACTACCACAGATACGCAGTATTTT. Translating it yields CASSPGTTTDTQYF.

Of note for this clonotype: This could be a read error, since a much larger clone is one nucleotide away. This likely comes from a read error, as the CDR3 has no conserved phenylalanine or tryptophan at its end. The V call is TRBV11-2, the J call TRBJ2-1; 7 nucleotides line up with TRBD2. The V and J ends lost 2 bases and 0 bases, in that order; junction bases with no gene match: 4. CDR3 length: 16 residues. The germline V gene encodes CDR1 SGHAT and CDR2 FQNNGV. The CDR3 bases are TGTGCCAGCAGCTTAAACCTAGCGGTCTCCTACAATGAGCAGTTCTCC. Translation: CASSLNLAVSYNEQFS.

The rearrangement joins TRBV29-1 to TRBJ2-3; TRBD1 or TRBD2 may be the D gene (5 bases each). Germline values: CDR1 SQVTM, CDR2 ANQGSEA. V lost 0 bases and J lost 0, with 10 bases in between. This CDR3 spans 15 amino acids. CDR3 residues: CSVEDRGFSTDTQYF. The CDR3 coding sequence is TGCAGCGTTGAAGATCGGGGCTTCAGCACAGATACGCAGTATTTT.